This record concerns one T cell receptor (beta chain) sequence. The antigen remains undetermined. Repertoires were generated with immunoSEQ multiplex PCR, while TCRdb's copy carries only in-frame clones and drops some. Here the sample spans about 97,000 clones, around 90% being singletons. The data belong to a study of graft-versus-host responses after intestinal transplantation. Study information: Every one of the recipients received anti-thymocyte globulin induction and afterwards took tacrolimus and steroids for roughly three years. Study-wide results and caveats: Peak circulating GvH clone levels tracked with early post-transplant HvG declines.

This TCR was recovered from a human patient who received an intestinal transplant, so some T cells may come from the graft donor. This material consisted of PBMCs, taken just under 460 days after intestinal transplant.

CDR3 protein: CASSEVYTQFF. CDR3 nucleotide sequence: TGTGCCAGCAGTGAAGTCTATACGCAGTTCTTC. This chain uses TRBV6-1 with TRBJ2-1; D call uncertain. Per the germline V gene, CDR1 is MNHNS and CDR2 is SASEGT. CDR3 length: 11 amino acids. The ends were cut back, 1 base at V and 12 bases at J, with 7 bases in the middle.